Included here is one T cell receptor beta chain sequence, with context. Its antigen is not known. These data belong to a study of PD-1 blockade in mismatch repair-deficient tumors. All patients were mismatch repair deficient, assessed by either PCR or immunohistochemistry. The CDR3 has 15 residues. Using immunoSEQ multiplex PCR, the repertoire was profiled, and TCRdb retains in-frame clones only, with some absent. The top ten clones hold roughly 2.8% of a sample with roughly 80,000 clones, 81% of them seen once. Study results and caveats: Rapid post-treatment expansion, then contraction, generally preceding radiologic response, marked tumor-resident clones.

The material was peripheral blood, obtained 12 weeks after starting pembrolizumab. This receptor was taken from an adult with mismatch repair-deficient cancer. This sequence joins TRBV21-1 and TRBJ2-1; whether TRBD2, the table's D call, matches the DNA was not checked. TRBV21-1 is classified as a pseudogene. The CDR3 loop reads CASSWLAAVYNEQFF. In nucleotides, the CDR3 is TGTGCCAGCAGCTGGCTAGCGGCCGTCTACAATGAGCAGTTCTTC.